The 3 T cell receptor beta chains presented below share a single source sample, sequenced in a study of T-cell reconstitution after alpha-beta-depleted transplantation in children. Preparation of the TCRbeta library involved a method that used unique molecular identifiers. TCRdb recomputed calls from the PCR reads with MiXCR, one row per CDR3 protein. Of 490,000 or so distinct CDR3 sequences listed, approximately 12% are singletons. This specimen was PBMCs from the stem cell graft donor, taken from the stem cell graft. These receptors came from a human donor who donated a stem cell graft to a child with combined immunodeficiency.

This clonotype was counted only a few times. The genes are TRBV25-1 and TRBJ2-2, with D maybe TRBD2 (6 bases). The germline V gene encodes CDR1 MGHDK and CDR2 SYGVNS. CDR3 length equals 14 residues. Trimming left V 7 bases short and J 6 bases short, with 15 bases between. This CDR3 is CASIPAGGSGELFF. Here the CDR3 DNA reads TGTGCCAGCATCCCCGCTGGGGGGTCCGGGGAGCTGTTTTTT. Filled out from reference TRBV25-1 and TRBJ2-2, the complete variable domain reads EADIYQTPRYLVIGTGKKITLECSQTMGHDKMYWYQQDPGMELHLIHYSYGVNSTEKGDLSSESTVSRIRTEHFPLTLESARPSHTSQYLCASIPAGGSGELFFGEGSRLTVL.

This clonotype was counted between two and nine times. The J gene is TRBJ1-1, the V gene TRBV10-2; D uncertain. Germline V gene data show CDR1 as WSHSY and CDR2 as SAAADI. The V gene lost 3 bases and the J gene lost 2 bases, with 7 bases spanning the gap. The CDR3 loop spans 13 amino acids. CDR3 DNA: TGCGCCAGCAGTGATATGGGTAACACTGAAGCTTTCTTT. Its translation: CASSDMGNTEAFF.

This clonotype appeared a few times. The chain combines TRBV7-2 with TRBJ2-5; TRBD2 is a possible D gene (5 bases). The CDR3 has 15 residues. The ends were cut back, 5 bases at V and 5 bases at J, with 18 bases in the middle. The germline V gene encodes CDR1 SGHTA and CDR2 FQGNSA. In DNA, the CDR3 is TGTGCCAGCAGCAACAGCGTCGGGGAGTGGGAGACCCAGTACTTC. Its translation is CASSNSVGEWETQYF.